This entry concerns a single TCR beta chain. Between the trimmed V and J ends, which lost 0 bases and 3 bases, there was a span of 10 bases. Germline lookup yields CDR1 SGHKS and CDR2 YYEKEE (reference sequence). The CDR3 contains 14 residues. These data are taken from a study of blood T cell repertoires in COVID-19. Study overall: Specimens from acute and convalescent COVID-19 originated in the United States, Italy and Spain.

Patients at the Seattle site were enrolled during active infection and followed longitudinally. As originally analysed: Amplification with reference gene primers provided the estimates of nucleated cell counts. Profiling relied on immunoSEQ multiplex PCR, and the TCRdb table lists in-frame clones only, not all of them. V, J and clone size are taken as reported in that table, and D and trimming were inferred from the DNA itself. The repertoire holds a few hundred thousand clones, with roughly 87% as singletons. The V call is TRBV5-5, the J call TRBJ2-7, with D possibly matching TRBD1 (6 bases). This receptor was identified in a woman between 55 and 75 years old with COVID-19, enrolled during active disease. The sample taken for sequencing was peripheral blood. In DNA form, the CDR3 reads TGTGCCAGCAGCTTGGGACAGGTTATCTACGAGCAGTACTTC. Translating gives CASSLGQVIYEQYF.